These 4 T cell receptor beta chains came from one sample sequenced in a study of cytomegalovirus exposure and HLA in healthy donors. Repertoires were generated with immunoSEQ multiplex PCR, while TCRdb's copy carries only in-frame clones and drops some. The table shows some 180,000 clones, with roughly 86% occurring only once. The sample was PBMCs. Every receptor here comes from a man aged 25 to 45 in good health and CMV-seropositive.

This chain's CDR3 is CASSQGQGRGGYTF. The DNA of the CDR3 is TGTGCCAGCAGCCAAGGACAGGGACGGGGTGGCTACACCTTC. This chain uses TRBV5-4 with TRBJ1-2; 8 bases are shared with TRBD1. Losses at the gene ends were 4 bases for V and 7 bases for J; bases not matched to a gene: 9. Germline CDR1 is SGHNT and CDR2 is YYREEE (reference sequence). The CDR3 extends over 14 amino acids.

The chain combines TRBV6-1 with TRBJ1-5, with D perhaps matching TRBD1 (5 bases). V shed 0 bases and J shed 3 bases, with 9 bases lying between them. Germline-derived CDR1 and CDR2 are MNHNS and SASEGT. The CDR3 is made up of 15 amino acids. CDR3 amino acids: CASSEAGGPNQPQHF. CDR3 bases: TGTGCCAGCAGTGAAGCGGGGGGACCCAATCAGCCCCAGCATTTT.

The V call is TRBV2, the J call TRBJ2-7; D may be TRBD2 (5 bases). The V end was cut by 6 bases, the J end by 3 bases, with 12 bases between. The CDR3 spans 13 residues. Germline V CDR1 and CDR2: SNHLY, FYNNEI. CDR3 sequence: CASSLTLVYEQYF. The CDR3 bases are TGTGCCAGCAGCTTGACACTAGTCTACGAGCAGTACTTC.

The V call is TRBV4-1, the J call TRBJ2-7, with D perhaps matching TRBD1 or TRBD2 (5 bases each). Germline CDR1 is MGHRA and CDR2 is YSYEKL. There are 11 residues in the CDR3. Between the trimmed V and J ends, which lost 8 bases and 7 bases, there was a span of 12 bases. The CDR3 DNA reads TGCGCCAGCGAGGGGACCGGAGAGCAGTACTTC. It yields the protein CASEGTGEQYF.